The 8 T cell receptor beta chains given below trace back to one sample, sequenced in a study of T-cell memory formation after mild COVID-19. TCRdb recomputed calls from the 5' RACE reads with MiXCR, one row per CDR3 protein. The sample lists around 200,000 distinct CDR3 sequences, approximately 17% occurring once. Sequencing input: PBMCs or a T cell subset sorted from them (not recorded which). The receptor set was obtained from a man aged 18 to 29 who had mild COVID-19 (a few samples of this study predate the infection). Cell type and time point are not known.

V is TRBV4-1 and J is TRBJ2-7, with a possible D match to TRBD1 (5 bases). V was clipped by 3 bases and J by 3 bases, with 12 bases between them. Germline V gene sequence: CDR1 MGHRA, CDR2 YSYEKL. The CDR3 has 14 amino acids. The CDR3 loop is CASSQDRGGYEQYV. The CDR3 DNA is TGCGCCAGCAGCCAGGATAGGGGTGGCTACGAGCAGTACGTC.

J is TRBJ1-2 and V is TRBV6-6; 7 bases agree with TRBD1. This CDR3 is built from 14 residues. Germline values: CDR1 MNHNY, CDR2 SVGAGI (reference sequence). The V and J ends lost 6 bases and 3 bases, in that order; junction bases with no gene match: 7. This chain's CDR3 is CASRTRTGHYGYTF. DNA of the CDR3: TGTGCCAGCAGAACTAGGACAGGCCACTATGGCTACACCTTC.

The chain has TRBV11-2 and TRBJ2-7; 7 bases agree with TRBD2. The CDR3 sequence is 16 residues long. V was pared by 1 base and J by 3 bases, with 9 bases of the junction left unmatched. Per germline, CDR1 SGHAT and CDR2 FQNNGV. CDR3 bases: TGTGCCAGCAGCTTAGGGTCAGCGGGGCGCGGCTACGAGCAGTACGTC. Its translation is CASSLGSAGRGYEQYV.

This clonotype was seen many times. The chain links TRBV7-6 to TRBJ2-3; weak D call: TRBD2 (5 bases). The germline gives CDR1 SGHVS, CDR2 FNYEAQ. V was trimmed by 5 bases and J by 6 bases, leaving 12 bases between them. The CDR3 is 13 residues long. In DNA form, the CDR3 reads TGTGCCAGCAGCCCTTGGGAGTCGGATACGCAGTATTTT. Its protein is CASSPWESDTQYF.

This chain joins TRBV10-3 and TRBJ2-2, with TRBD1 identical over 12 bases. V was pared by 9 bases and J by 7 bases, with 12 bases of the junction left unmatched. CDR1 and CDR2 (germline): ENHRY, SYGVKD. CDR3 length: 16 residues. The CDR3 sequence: CAIGVGQGASSGELFF. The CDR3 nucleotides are TGTGCCATAGGAGTGGGACAGGGGGCTTCAAGCGGGGAGCTGTTTTTT.

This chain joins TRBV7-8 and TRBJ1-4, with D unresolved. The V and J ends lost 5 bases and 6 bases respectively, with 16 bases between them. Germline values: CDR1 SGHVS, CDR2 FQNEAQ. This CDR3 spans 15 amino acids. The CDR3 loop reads CASSQSPLGDEKLFF. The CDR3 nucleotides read TGTGCCAGCAGCCAATCCCCCCTTGGTGATGAAAAACTGTTTTTT.

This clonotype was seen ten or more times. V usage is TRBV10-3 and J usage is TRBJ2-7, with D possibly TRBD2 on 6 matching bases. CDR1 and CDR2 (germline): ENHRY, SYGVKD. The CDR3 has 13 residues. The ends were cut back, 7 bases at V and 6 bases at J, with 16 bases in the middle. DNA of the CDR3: TGTGCCATCAACCGACTAGGAATGTTCGAGCAGTACGTC. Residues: CAINRLGMFEQYV.

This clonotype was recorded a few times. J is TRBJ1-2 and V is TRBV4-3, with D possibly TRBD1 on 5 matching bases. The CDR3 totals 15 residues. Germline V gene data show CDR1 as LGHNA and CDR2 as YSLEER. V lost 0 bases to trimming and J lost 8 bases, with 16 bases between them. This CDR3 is CASSQEPTPRGGYTF. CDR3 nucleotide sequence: TGCGCCAGCAGCCAAGAACCGACTCCTAGGGGCGGCTACACCTTC.